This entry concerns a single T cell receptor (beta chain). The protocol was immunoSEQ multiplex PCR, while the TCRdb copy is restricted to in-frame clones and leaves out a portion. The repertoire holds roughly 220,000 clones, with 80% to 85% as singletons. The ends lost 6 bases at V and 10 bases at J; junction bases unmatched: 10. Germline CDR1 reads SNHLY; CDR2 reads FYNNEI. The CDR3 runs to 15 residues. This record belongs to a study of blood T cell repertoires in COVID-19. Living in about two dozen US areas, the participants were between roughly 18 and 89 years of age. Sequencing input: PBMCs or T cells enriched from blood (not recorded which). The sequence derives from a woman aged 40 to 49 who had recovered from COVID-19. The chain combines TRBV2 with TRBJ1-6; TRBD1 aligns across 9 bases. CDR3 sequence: CASRETGGDTSPLHF. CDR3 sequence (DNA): TGTGCCAGCAGGGAAACAGGGGGCGATACCTCACCCCTCCACTTT.